These T cell receptor beta chains were read from a single sample in a study of beta chain features in type 1 diabetes. Only in-frame clones appear in the TCRdb table, and some are missing; sequencing was by immunoSEQ multiplex PCR. The sample includes some 60,000 clones, approximately 62% of them seen just once. Sequencing was done on a sample of Tregs from blood. All receptors derive from a woman aged 18-35 years in good health. Each CDR3 is given with its conserved first and last residue. D genes are given only for firm matches. The size of a clone is reported for some rows only, either as once, few or many, or as a class for expanded clones.

TRBD2	TRBV30	once	TRBJ2-5	CACSRGASGGARETQYF	TGTGCCTGCTCCCGGGGGGCTAGCGGGGGGGCAAGAGAGACCCAGTACTTC
-	TRBV4-1	-	TRBJ2-7	CASSQTGDPSYEQYF	TGCGCCAGCAGCCAAACCGGGGATCCCTCCTACGAGCAGTACTTC
-	TRBV19	few	TRBJ1-6	CASSLTNRNSPLHF	TGTGCCAGTAGTTTGACAAACCGAAATTCACCCCTCCACTTT
TRBD1	TRBV5-1	-	TRBJ2-3	CASSHDRGPQYF	TGCGCCAGCAGCCACGACAGGGGACCGCAGTATTTT
-	TRBV30	-	TRBJ1-2	CAWSVSQGRGGYTF	TGTGCCTGGAGTGTTAGTCAGGGGAGGGGTGGCTACACCTTC
-	TRBV7-9	few	TRBJ1-2	CASSFLGGNGYGYTF	TGTGCCAGCAGCTTCCTGGGGGGGAACGGCTATGGCTACACCTTC
TRBD2	TRBV4-1	few	TRBJ2-3	CASSQARAGGLTDTQYF	TGCGCCAGCAGCCAAGCACGGGCGGGGGGCCTCACAGATACGCAGTATTTT
TRBD1	TRBV10-3	-	TRBJ1-2	CAATPGTGNYGYTF	TGTGCCGCCACCCCAGGGACAGGGAACTATGGCTACACCTTC
TRBD1	TRBV29-1	-	TRBJ1-2	CSVGTGFSSGYTF	TGCAGCGTGGGGACAGGGTTCAGCTCTGGCTACACCTTC
TRBD1	TRBV5-1	few	TRBJ1-1	CASSLGTGITEAFF	TGCGCCAGCAGCTTGGGGACAGGGATCACTGAAGCTTTCTTT
-	TRBV5-1	-	TRBJ2-3	CASSLGSGTDTQYF	TGCGCCAGCAGCTTGGGATCGGGAACAGATACGCAGTATTTT
-	TRBV7-9	-	TRBJ2-5	CASSLELGGETQYF	TGTGCCAGCAGCTTAGAATTAGGAGGGGAGACCCAGTACTTC
-	TRBV2	few	TRBJ1-6	CASSDVGQYNSPLHF	TGTGCCAGCAGTGATGTGGGACAATATAATTCACCCCTCCACTTT
TRBD1	TRBV7-6	-	TRBJ1-1	CASSSGTGWTEAFF	TGTGCCAGCAGCTCCGGGACAGGGTGGACTGAAGCTTTCTTT
TRBD1	TRBV6-1	-	TRBJ1-1	CASRWDRGDTEAFF	TGTGCCAGCAGATGGGACAGGGGGGACACTGAAGCTTTCTTT
-	TRBV5-1	-	TRBJ2-1	CASSFSSVGYEQFF	TGCGCCAGCAGCTTCTCTAGCGTGGGCTATGAGCAGTTCTTC
TRBD2	TRBV4-1	-	TRBJ2-1	CASSQGLAGVTLYNEQFF	TGCGCCAGCAGCCAGGGACTAGCGGGAGTCACTCTCTACAATGAGCAGTTCTTC
-	TRBV19	-	TRBJ2-6	CATGYSGANVLTF	TGTGCCACCGGGTACTCTGGGGCCAACGTCCTGACTTTC
-	TRBV6-1	-	TRBJ2-1	CASSGSGEQFF	TGTGCCAGCAGTGGTTCGGGGGAGCAGTTCTTC
-	TRBV25-1	-	TRBJ1-6	CASSEQWSSPLHF	TGTGCCAGCAGTGAACAGTGGAGTTCACCCCTCCACTTT
-	TRBV4-3	-	TRBJ2-5	CASSRRTEETQYF	TGCGCCAGCAGCCGGAGGACGGAAGAGACCCAGTACTTC
TRBD2	TRBV5-1	once	TRBJ2-7	CASSSLAGVNYEQYF	TGCGCCAGCAGCTCTCTAGCGGGGGTTAACTACGAGCAGTACTTC
-	TRBV10-3	few	TRBJ1-1	CAIRDDRVNTEAFF	TGTGCCATCAGAGACGACCGGGTGAACACTGAAGCTTTCTTT
TRBD1	TRBV5-4	-	TRBJ2-3	CASSWDRGTDTQYF	TGTGCCAGCAGCTGGGACAGGGGGACAGATACGCAGTATTTT
TRBD1	TRBV4-2	-	TRBJ1-1	CASSRRTGGNTEAFF	TGTGCCAGCAGCCGCCGGACAGGGGGGAACACTGAAGCTTTCTTT
-	TRBV7-8	once	TRBJ2-3	CASTFDRRTDTQYF	TGTGCCAGCACCTTCGACAGGCGCACAGATACGCAGTATTTT
TRBD2	TRBV18	-	TRBJ2-1	CASSPSLAGSYNEQFF	TGTGCCAGCTCACCGAGTCTAGCGGGTTCCTACAATGAGCAGTTCTTC
TRBD2	TRBV15	once	TRBJ2-1	CATSGRVGTSGSLINEQFF	TGTGCCACCAGCGGACGGGTCGGGACTAGCGGGAGTTTAATCAATGAGCAGTTCTTC
TRBD1	TRBV7-9	few	TRBJ2-6	CASNPPGQGSGANVLTF	TGTGCCAGCAACCCTCCGGGACAGGGTTCTGGGGCCAACGTCCTGACTTTC
-	TRBV7-5	-	TRBJ2-2	CARRTGNTGELFF	TGTGCCAGAAGGACAGGGAACACCGGGGAGCTGTTTTTT
-	TRBV7-2	few	TRBJ2-3	CASSREPPDTQYF	TGTGCCAGCAGCAGGGAGCCCCCAGATACGCAGTATTTT
-	TRBV10-3	-	TRBJ1-5	CATAGVGQPQHF	TGTGCCACCGCGGGGGTCGGTCAGCCCCAGCATTTT
TRBD1	TRBV19	few	TRBJ1-1	CATVGQMNTEAFF	TGTGCCACCGTGGGACAGATGAACACTGAAGCTTTCTTT
-	TRBV5-1	few	TRBJ2-1	CASSRTNNEQFF	TGCGCCAGCAGCCGGACTAACAATGAGCAGTTCTTC
-	TRBV7-2	-	TRBJ2-7	CASSTPPPGETLTYEQYF	TGTGCCAGCAGCACTCCTCCCCCCGGGGAGACCTTAACCTACGAGCAGTACTTC
TRBD2	TRBV4-2	-	TRBJ2-1	CASDNLAGGLRNEQFF	TGTGCCAGCGACAATTTGGCGGGGGGGCTGAGGAATGAGCAGTTCTTC
TRBD2	TRBV9	-	TRBJ2-1	CASSATGLAGGEQFF	TGTGCCAGCAGCGCAACCGGACTAGCGGGCGGGGAGCAGTTCTTC
-	TRBV7-9	few	TRBJ2-5	CASSFALGAETQYF	TGTGCCAGCAGCTTCGCCTTGGGGGCAGAGACCCAGTACTTC
TRBD1	TRBV5-1	-	TRBJ2-3	CASSRGQGARADTQYF	TGCGCCAGCAGCAGGGGACAGGGGGCGCGTGCAGATACGCAGTATTTT
-	TRBV6-6	-	TRBJ1-1	CASISYNRPNTEAFF	TGTGCCAGCATCTCATATAACAGGCCGAACACTGAAGCTTTCTTT
TRBD1	TRBV5-1	once	TRBJ2-5	CASKGAQETQYF	TGCGCCAGCAAGGGGGCCCAAGAGACCCAGTACTTC
TRBD1	TRBV7-3	-	TRBJ2-1	CASSPGQGRGGNEQFF	TGTGCCAGCAGCCCCGGACAGGGGAGAGGTGGCAATGAGCAGTTCTTC
TRBD1	TRBV5-1	once	TRBJ2-1	CASSWGGTGGNEQFF	TGCGCCAGCAGCTGGGGCGGGACAGGGGGGAATGAGCAGTTCTTC
-	TRBV18	few	TRBJ1-1	CASSLGGPDLAFF	TGTGCCAGCTCACTCGGTGGGCCAGATTTAGCTTTCTTT
TRBD1	TRBV7-8	-	TRBJ2-7	CASSPGTGTYEQYF	TGTGCCAGCAGCCCTGGGACAGGGACCTACGAGCAGTACTTC
-	TRBV5-6	-	TRBJ2-2	CASSRPGHPNTGELFF	TGTGCCAGCAGCCGGCCGGGACACCCGAACACCGGGGAGCTGTTTTTT
TRBD1	TRBV5-1	-	TRBJ1-5	CASSPTGLYQPQHF	TGCGCCAGCAGCCCGACAGGGTTGTACCAGCCCCAGCATTTT
TRBD2	TRBV7-9	-	TRBJ2-1	CASSLAFDSGSGDEQFF	TGTGCCAGCAGCTTAGCCTTCGATAGCGGGAGTGGCGATGAGCAGTTCTTC
TRBD2	TRBV9	-	TRBJ2-1	CASSGGLAGGYEQFF	TGTGCCAGCAGCGGGGGACTAGCGGGAGGCTATGAGCAGTTCTTC
TRBD2	TRBV7-9	-	TRBJ2-1	CASSLAGLASSYNEQFF	TGTGCCAGCAGCTTAGCTGGACTAGCGAGCTCCTACAATGAGCAGTTCTTC
-	TRBV28	few	TRBJ1-2	CAIRSNYGYTF	TGTGCCATCCGAAGCAACTATGGCTACACCTTC
TRBD1	TRBV30	once	TRBJ1-1	CAWSGQGAEAFF	TGTGCCTGGAGTGGACAGGGGGCTGAAGCTTTCTTT
TRBD2	TRBV9	-	TRBJ2-1	CASSGGLAGDNEQFF	TGTGCCAGCAGCGGGGGACTAGCGGGGGACAATGAGCAGTTCTTC
-	TRBV23-1	once	TRBJ2-4	CASSLGGAGVCLAKNIQYF	TGCGCCAGCAGTCTTGGGGGAGCAGGGGTCTGCCTGGCCAAAAACATTCAGTACTTC
TRBD1	TRBV6-1	-	TRBJ2-1	CASRGTGLYNEQFF	TGTGCCAGCAGGGGGACAGGGTTATACAATGAGCAGTTCTTC